A selection of T cell receptor beta chains follows, all from one sample in a study of regulatory T cells in long-lasting Graves disease. TCRdb reanalysed the multiplex PCR reads using MiXCR and keeps one entry per CDR3 protein. This sample has about 460,000 distinct CDR3 sequences, with approximately 22% found just once. Specimen: peripheral blood mononuclear cells (PBMCs), collected when the disease was refractory, from a patient treated with antithyroid drugs. The receptors were gathered from a female donor with Graves disease. The CDR3 runs from the conserved cysteine through the conserved F or W. Each record gives: clone size, D gene, J gene, V gene, CDR3 length, CDR3 protein, CDR3 DNA. D genes are given only for firm matches. A clone size is listed for some rows: how often the clone was seen (once, few, many), or a class if it is expanded.

>many|NA|TRBJ2-5|TRBV9|11
CASSAGEAQYF
TGTGCCAGCAGCGCTGGAGAGGCCCAGTACTTC
>NA|NA|TRBJ2-2|TRBV7-9|17
CASSPRGPDNFAGELFF
TGTGCCAGCAGCCCCCGGGGGCCCGACAATTTCGCCGGGGAGCTGTTTTTT
>NA|NA|TRBJ2-3|TRBV27|14
CASKLAAGTDTQYF
TGTGCCAGTAAGTTGGCGGCCGGCACAGATACGCAGTATTTT
>NA|TRBD1|TRBJ2-3|TRBV20-1|14
CSARDRVVVDTQYF
TGCAGTGCCAGGGACAGGGTGGTTGTAGATACGCAGTATTTT
>many|NA|TRBJ2-7|TRBV28|17
CASTPRAFAGQNYEQYF
TGTGCCAGCACCCCTAGGGCGTTTGCGGGACAAAACTACGAGCAGTACTTC
>once|TRBD2|TRBJ2-2|TRBV7-9|14
CASSLRQGGTELFF
TGTGCCAGCAGCTTGCGGCAGGGAGGGACGGAGCTGTTTTTT
>NA|NA|TRBJ1-1|TRBV3-1|15
CASSPLVGPKTEASF
TGTGCCAGCAGCCCCCTAGTCGGGCCTAAGACTGAAGCTTCCTTT
>many|NA|TRBJ2-2|TRBV3-1|14
CASSQESRSGELFF
TGTGCCAGCAGCCAGGAATCTCGTAGCGGGGAGCTGTTTTTT
>NA|NA|TRBJ1-1|TRBV30|13
CAWNPKGITEAFF
TGTGCCTGGAATCCTAAAGGGATCACTGAAGCTTTCTTT
>NA|NA|TRBJ1-3|TRBV5-1|15
CASSLTISSGNTIYF
TGCGCCAGCAGCCTGACAATCAGCTCTGGAAACACCATATATTTT
>few|NA|TRBJ1-3|TRBV7-2|14
CASSNRGSGNTIYF
TGTGCCAGCAGCAATCGAGGCTCTGGAAACACCATATATTTT
>many|NA|TRBJ1-5|TRBV28|12
CAGGTINQPQHF
TGTGCCGGTGGGACAATAAATCAGCCCCAGCATTTT
>few|NA|TRBJ1-2|TRBV7-9|12
CASSLATGLSTF
TGTGCCAGCAGCTTGGCGACAGGACTATCGACCTTC
>NA|NA|TRBJ1-5|TRBV24-1|14
CATRMAGDNQPQHF
TGTGCCACCAGGATGGCAGGGGACAATCAGCCCCAGCATTTT
>few|TRBD1|TRBJ1-1|TRBV4-1|15
CASSQGDRRGTEAFF
TGCGCCAGCAGCCAAGGGGACAGGCGGGGCACTGAAGCTTTCTTT
>NA|TRBD1|TRBJ1-2|TRBV12-3/TRBV12-4|13
CASSGTGSCGYTF
TGTGCCAGCAGCGGGACAGGGAGCTGTGGCTACACCTTC
>large|NA|TRBJ1-1|TRBV28|13
CASSDYRATEAFF
TGTGCCAGCAGTGACTACAGGGCTACTGAAGCTTTCTTT